This record looks at one T cell receptor (beta chain) sequence and its context. The clone's antigen remains unknown. The limits of the CDR3 on the DNA are not certain, so only TCRdb's listed CDR3 is given. cDNA synthesis used template-switch 5'RACE with a primer carrying a 10-nucleotide random unique molecular identifier tagging each TCR transcript. Over 190 million TCR-beta sequences, covering 15-18 subjects, were produced in each sequencing run. The RNeasy kit was used for extraction of total RNA. The KAPA Real-time Library Amplification kit was used to amplify TCR-beta VDJ regions with primers targeting the TCR constant region and the 5'RACE anchor. A first PCR added sample indexes and Illumina adaptors, after which a second PCR increased the library yield. After Ampure bead purification, the roughly 650 bp TCR product was size-selected on a 2% E-gel SizeSelection system. Before pooling, library quality was checked on a Bioanalyzer, concentration was measured with Qubit, and libraries were quantified with the Kapa Library Quantification kit. An Illumina HiSeq 2500 was used to sequence the libraries paired-end at 2 x 150 bp. To increase sequence diversity, roughly 24-31% phiX was spiked into each library pool. On the study's bioinformatics: Quality-filtered reads were processed with the UMI-based MiGEC pipeline, and over 90% of raw TCR sequences were removed by the MiGEC pipeline during error correction. VDJ genes were aligned to IMGT germline references, and each clonotype was defined by a unique CDR3 amino acid sequence together with V-J genes. Clonal expansion, Shannon diversity and CDR3 relatedness were evaluated with VDJtools (CalcPairwiseDistances, ClusterSamples), while phylogenetic trees were built in CLCbio workbench. A clone was classed as expanded if it had 8 or more unique UMIs, a cutoff based on coefficient-of-variation modelling across technical triplicates. TCRdb passed the public sequencing reads through fastp at Q25 and MiXCR, retaining productive beta sequences. Identical CDR3 protein sequences are pooled into one entry, listed with their most common genes and DNA. The V and J calls shown here were made by TCRdb, not taken from the authors' results. This sample holds almost 4,000 distinct CDR3 sequences; approximately 29% were observed only once. The ten most abundant clones make up approximately 43% of the sample.

CDR1 and CDR2 are read off the germline V gene (reference sequence) as PRHDT and FYEKMQ. The CDR3 holds 23 amino acids from the cysteine to the phenylalanine. TCR libraries for sorted subsets were made from roughly 950,000 sorted CD4+ or CD8+ T cells. Peripheral blood was subjected to Ficoll-Hypaque density gradient centrifugation to isolate PBMCs, which were then cryopreserved in liquid nitrogen. Paired sorted CD4+ and CD8+ subsets came from healthy controls, HAM/TSP patients and MS patients. This entry is derived from a study of neurological immune-mediated disorders (dated by TCRdb to 2018 to 2020). Regarding the complete study: Peripheral blood TCR-beta repertoires from HTLV-I-associated myelopathy (HAM/TSP) patients, multiple sclerosis patients and healthy controls were compared by UMI-based sequencing. The 90 to 110 TCR-beta libraries included longitudinal samples, technical triplicates and paired sorted CD4+ and CD8+ T-cell subsets alongside PBMC samples. Of the approximately 70 subjects in the cohort, roughly 14 were HAM/TSP patients, roughly 34 were multiple sclerosis patients, and approximately 20 were healthy controls.

Paper-wide results and their limitations: TCR clonal expansion was greatest in HAM/TSP patients and smallest in MS patients, who ranked below even healthy controls. No identical CDR3 amino acid sequences were shared among expanded clones across subjects, suggesting private TCR-beta repertoires in all groups.

This TCR was recovered from a man aged 50-59 years with HTLV-1-associated myelopathy (HAM/TSP). The sequencing input was CD8+ T cells from blood. Recombination joined TRBV13 with TRBJ2-2; the D call in the table, TRBD1, was not verified against the DNA. The CDR3: CASSFYICSARDPGQGSTGELFF.